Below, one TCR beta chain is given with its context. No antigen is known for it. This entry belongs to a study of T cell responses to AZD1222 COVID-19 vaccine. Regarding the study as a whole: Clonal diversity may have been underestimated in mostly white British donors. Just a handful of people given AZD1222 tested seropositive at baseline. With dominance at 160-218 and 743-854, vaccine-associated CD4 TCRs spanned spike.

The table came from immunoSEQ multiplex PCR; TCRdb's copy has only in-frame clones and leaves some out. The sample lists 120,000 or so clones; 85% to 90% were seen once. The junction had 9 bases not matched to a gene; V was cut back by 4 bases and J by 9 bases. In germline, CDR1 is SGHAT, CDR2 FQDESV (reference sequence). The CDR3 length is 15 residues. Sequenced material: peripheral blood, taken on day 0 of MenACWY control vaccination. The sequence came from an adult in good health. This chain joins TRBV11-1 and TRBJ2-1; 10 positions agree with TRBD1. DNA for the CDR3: TGTGCCAGCAGCTCCACCGGGACAGGGGTAGGTGAGCAGTTCTTC. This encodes CASSSTGTGVGEQFF.